These T cell receptor beta chains were read from a single sample in a study of cytomegalovirus exposure and HLA in healthy donors. Method: immunoSEQ multiplex PCR; TCRdb's copy keeps in-frame clones and lacks some. This sample's table has 93,000 or so clones. The material sequenced was PBMCs. The receptors were sampled from a man aged 40-50 years in good health and CMV-seronegative. The CDR3 runs from the conserved cysteine through the conserved F or W. The order of the fields is D gene, V gene, J gene, CDR3 DNA, CDR3 protein. The D gene is left open where the match is weak.

d_call: TRBD1; v_call: TRBV7-2; j_call: TRBJ1-2; cdr3_nt: TGTGCCAGCAGCGGCCGGACAGGGAGTTTTGCCCATGGCTACACCTTC; cdr3_aa: CASSGRTGSFAHGYTF
d_call: NA; v_call: TRBV5-1; j_call: TRBJ1-2; cdr3_nt: TGCGCCAGCAGCTTGGCCGCGGGGAGTATGGGTGGCTACACCTTC; cdr3_aa: CASSLAAGSMGGYTF
d_call: NA; v_call: TRBV5-6; j_call: TRBJ2-2; cdr3_nt: TGTGCCAGCAGCTTGGCAAGGGGCCGGGACACCGGGGAGCTGTTTTTT; cdr3_aa: CASSLARGRDTGELFF
d_call: NA; v_call: TRBV2; j_call: TRBJ1-1; cdr3_nt: TGTGCCAGCAGTGGCCGCGCAGGGCCCTTGAACACTGAAGCTTTCTTT; cdr3_aa: CASSGRAGPLNTEAFF
d_call: NA; v_call: TRBV28; j_call: TRBJ2-7; cdr3_nt: TGTGCCAGCAGCCCCAATGAAAGCGGGTCGTACGAGCAGTACTTC; cdr3_aa: CASSPNESGSYEQYF
d_call: NA; v_call: TRBV27; j_call: TRBJ2-2; cdr3_nt: TGTGCCAGCAGCCACAACAGGGTGGTGAGCGGGGAGCTGTTTTTT; cdr3_aa: CASSHNRVVSGELFF
d_call: NA; v_call: TRBV7-2; j_call: TRBJ1-6; cdr3_nt: TGTGCCAGCAGCCCGGGGCAGGGGTCACCCCTCCACTTT; cdr3_aa: CASSPGQGSPLHF
d_call: NA; v_call: TRBV19; j_call: TRBJ2-7; cdr3_nt: TGTGCCAGTAGTAGCCTACAGGGCTCCTACGAGCAGTACTTC; cdr3_aa: CASSSLQGSYEQYF
d_call: TRBD1; v_call: TRBV10-2; j_call: TRBJ2-1; cdr3_nt: TGCGCCAGCATAGGGGACAGAGACAATGAGCAGTTCTTC; cdr3_aa: CASIGDRDNEQFF
d_call: NA; v_call: TRBV6-1; j_call: TRBJ2-7; cdr3_nt: TGTGCCAGCAGGGGGACAGGCGGGAGCTACGAGCAGTACTTC; cdr3_aa: CASRGTGGSYEQYF
d_call: TRBD1; v_call: TRBV11-2; j_call: TRBJ2-7; cdr3_nt: TGTGCCAGCAGCTTAAGCGGGCAGGGGGCATACGAGCAGTACTTC; cdr3_aa: CASSLSGQGAYEQYF
d_call: NA; v_call: TRBV19; j_call: TRBJ1-2; cdr3_nt: TGTGCCAGTACCGACAGTAACTATGGCTACACCTTC; cdr3_aa: CASTDSNYGYTF
d_call: TRBD1; v_call: TRBV28; j_call: TRBJ1-2; cdr3_nt: TGTGCCAGCACCAGACAGGGTTACAGTGGCTACACCTTC; cdr3_aa: CASTRQGYSGYTF
d_call: TRBD1; v_call: TRBV5-1; j_call: TRBJ1-4; cdr3_nt: TGCGCCAGCAGCCGGACAGGGGGTTTGAGTGAAAAACTGTTTTTT; cdr3_aa: CASSRTGGLSEKLFF
d_call: TRBD1; v_call: TRBV14; j_call: TRBJ2-7; cdr3_nt: TGTGCCAGCAGCCAGGGGACAGGGTTTCTCTACGAGCAGTACTTC; cdr3_aa: CASSQGTGFLYEQYF
d_call: NA; v_call: TRBV6-4; j_call: TRBJ2-2; cdr3_nt: TGTGCCAGCAGGGACTCCCTGAACACCGGGGAGCTGTTTTTT; cdr3_aa: CASRDSLNTGELFF
d_call: TRBD1; v_call: TRBV5-1; j_call: TRBJ2-7; cdr3_nt: TGCGCCAGCAGCTGGGGGACAGGAGGTTTGGTTTCCCACGAGCAGTACTTC; cdr3_aa: CASSWGTGGLVSHEQYF
d_call: TRBD1; v_call: TRBV6-1; j_call: TRBJ2-1; cdr3_nt: TGTGCCACCGGGACAGGGTCGGGTGAGCAGTTCTTC; cdr3_aa: CATGTGSGEQFF
d_call: TRBD2; v_call: TRBV14; j_call: TRBJ2-2; cdr3_nt: TGTGCCAGCAGCCCACGGCGAGCTAGCGGGGTGAACACCGGGGAGCTGTTTTTT; cdr3_aa: CASSPRRASGVNTGELFF
d_call: TRBD2; v_call: TRBV19; j_call: TRBJ2-3; cdr3_nt: TGTGCCAGTAGTACTACTAGCGAGACGCAGTATTTT; cdr3_aa: CASSTTSETQYF
d_call: NA; v_call: TRBV5-1; j_call: TRBJ1-2; cdr3_nt: TGCGCCAGCAGCTTGGCTGACAGAAACTATGGCTACACCTTC; cdr3_aa: CASSLADRNYGYTF
d_call: NA; v_call: TRBV5-1; j_call: TRBJ2-5; cdr3_nt: TGCGCCAGCAGCCCAGCCGACAGGTCCGGGCAGTACTTC; cdr3_aa: CASSPADRSGQYF
d_call: TRBD1; v_call: TRBV18; j_call: TRBJ2-4; cdr3_nt: TGTGCCAGCTCACCACTAGGGACAGAAAACATTCAGTACTTC; cdr3_aa: CASSPLGTENIQYF
d_call: TRBD1; v_call: TRBV7-9; j_call: TRBJ2-7; cdr3_nt: TGTGCCAGCGGACCAGTAGGGACAGGGGGAGGCTACGAGCAGTACTTC; cdr3_aa: CASGPVGTGGGYEQYF
d_call: TRBD1; v_call: TRBV19; j_call: TRBJ2-5; cdr3_nt: TGTGCCAGTTCTTATAACAGGGGAGCAGAGACCCAGTACTTC; cdr3_aa: CASSYNRGAETQYF
d_call: NA; v_call: TRBV5-1; j_call: TRBJ1-2; cdr3_nt: TGCGCCAGCAGCTTGGAAGGGGGTCAAAATGGCTACACCTTC; cdr3_aa: CASSLEGGQNGYTF
d_call: NA; v_call: TRBV10-2; j_call: TRBJ2-1; cdr3_nt: TGCGCCAGCAGTGGAGTCTTGGATGAGCAGTTCTTC; cdr3_aa: CASSGVLDEQFF
d_call: TRBD1; v_call: TRBV27; j_call: TRBJ1-4; cdr3_nt: TGTGCCAGCAGCCCCCGACAGGGGTTAAATGAAAAACTGTTTTTT; cdr3_aa: CASSPRQGLNEKLFF
d_call: TRBD2; v_call: TRBV27; j_call: TRBJ2-3; cdr3_nt: TGTGCCAGCAGTTTATCCCGACTAGCAGCCAGCACAGATACGCAGTATTTT; cdr3_aa: CASSLSRLAASTDTQYF
d_call: TRBD1; v_call: TRBV9; j_call: TRBJ2-7; cdr3_nt: TGTGCCAGCAGCGTAGAGCCAGGGGGATACGAGCAGTACTTC; cdr3_aa: CASSVEPGGYEQYF
d_call: NA; v_call: TRBV7-9; j_call: TRBJ2-1; cdr3_nt: TGTGCCAGCAGCTTAACGGGCCGAGGAACTAGAATGGGGAATGAGCAGTTCTTC; cdr3_aa: CASSLTGRGTRMGNEQFF
d_call: NA; v_call: TRBV7-2; j_call: TRBJ2-2; cdr3_nt: TGTGCCAGCAGCTTAGCCCTGAACACCGGGGAGCTGTTTTTT; cdr3_aa: CASSLALNTGELFF
d_call: NA; v_call: TRBV5-1; j_call: TRBJ2-5; cdr3_nt: TGCGCCAGCAGCTTGGTCCGACCAACCGGGGACCAGTACTTC; cdr3_aa: CASSLVRPTGDQYF
d_call: TRBD2; v_call: TRBV18; j_call: TRBJ2-1; cdr3_nt: TGTGCCAGCTCACCCGCGGGGGGCTGGGGGAATGAGCAGTTCTTC; cdr3_aa: CASSPAGGWGNEQFF
d_call: TRBD1; v_call: TRBV7-8; j_call: TRBJ1-5; cdr3_nt: TGTGCCAGCAGCCCCACAGGGGGCAATCAGCCCCAGCATTTT; cdr3_aa: CASSPTGGNQPQHF
d_call: TRBD1; v_call: TRBV7-6; j_call: TRBJ1-5; cdr3_nt: TGTGCCAGCAGCCCCCTTGGGACAGGCAATCAGCCCCAGCATTTT; cdr3_aa: CASSPLGTGNQPQHF
d_call: TRBD2; v_call: TRBV6-5; j_call: TRBJ2-1; cdr3_nt: TGTGCCAGCAGTAACGGACTAGCGGGAAGTGAGCAGTTCTTC; cdr3_aa: CASSNGLAGSEQFF
d_call: TRBD2; v_call: TRBV7-9; j_call: TRBJ2-1; cdr3_nt: TGTGCCAGCAGCTTAGCGTTGCTAGCGGGGGGGCCATCCTACAATGAGCAGTTCTTC; cdr3_aa: CASSLALLAGGPSYNEQFF
d_call: NA; v_call: TRBV9; j_call: TRBJ2-5; cdr3_nt: TGTGCCAGCAGCCAAGCGCAGGGCCCGGAGACCCAGTACTTC; cdr3_aa: CASSQAQGPETQYF
d_call: TRBD1; v_call: TRBV11-2; j_call: TRBJ1-2; cdr3_nt: TGTGCCAGCAGAGCTCCCAGACAGGGTTATAACGATGGCTACACCTTC; cdr3_aa: CASRAPRQGYNDGYTF
d_call: NA; v_call: TRBV2; j_call: TRBJ2-3; cdr3_nt: TGTGCCAGCAGTCCTACTAGAGAAGCAGATACGCAGTATTTT; cdr3_aa: CASSPTREADTQYF
d_call: NA; v_call: TRBV14; j_call: TRBJ1-4; cdr3_nt: TGTGCCAGCAGCCAAGGTCTGTCAACTAATGAAAAACTGTTTTTT; cdr3_aa: CASSQGLSTNEKLFF
d_call: TRBD1; v_call: TRBV7-9; j_call: TRBJ1-1; cdr3_nt: TGTGCCAGCAGCCTCAAGACAGGGGGCACTGAAGCTTTCTTT; cdr3_aa: CASSLKTGGTEAFF
d_call: NA; v_call: TRBV2; j_call: TRBJ1-5; cdr3_nt: TGTGCCAGCAGAGAAAGGGAGGGCAATCAGCCCCAGCATTTT; cdr3_aa: CASREREGNQPQHF
d_call: TRBD2; v_call: TRBV9; j_call: TRBJ2-2; cdr3_nt: TGTGCCAGCAGCCTTCGGACTAGCGGGGGTGGCGGGGAGCTGTTTTTT; cdr3_aa: CASSLRTSGGGGELFF
d_call: TRBD2; v_call: TRBV27; j_call: TRBJ2-7; cdr3_nt: TGTGCCAGCAGTTTGGCGGGAGGGCCGCAGGAGCAGTACTTC; cdr3_aa: CASSLAGGPQEQYF
d_call: NA; v_call: TRBV28; j_call: TRBJ2-7; cdr3_nt: TGTGCCAGCGGTCAGTTCTACGAGCAGTACTTC; cdr3_aa: CASGQFYEQYF
d_call: TRBD1; v_call: TRBV27; j_call: TRBJ1-1; cdr3_nt: TGTGCCAGCAGGGGACAGGCTGACACTGAAGCTTTCTTT; cdr3_aa: CASRGQADTEAFF
d_call: NA; v_call: TRBV5-1; j_call: TRBJ1-1; cdr3_nt: TGCGCCAGCAGCTTAGCCGGTTACACTGAAGCTTTCTTT; cdr3_aa: CASSLAGYTEAFF
d_call: NA; v_call: TRBV5-1; j_call: TRBJ2-5; cdr3_nt: TGCGCCAGCAGCTTTCAACAGGGCTTGGAGACCCAGTACTTC; cdr3_aa: CASSFQQGLETQYF
d_call: NA; v_call: TRBV7-2; j_call: TRBJ1-3; cdr3_nt: TGTGCCAGCAGCTTAGACGGGGTTGGAAACACCATATATTTT; cdr3_aa: CASSLDGVGNTIYF
d_call: NA; v_call: TRBV5-1; j_call: TRBJ2-5; cdr3_nt: TGCGCCAGCAGCTTGGCCGGCCGTGGGCAGGCCGAGACCCAGTACTTC; cdr3_aa: CASSLAGRGQAETQYF
d_call: NA; v_call: TRBV4-3; j_call: TRBJ1-4; cdr3_nt: TGCGCCAGCAGCCAAGAGGCGGGGAGATTTCAAGTTTTT; cdr3_aa: CASSQEAGRFQVF
d_call: TRBD2; v_call: TRBV9; j_call: TRBJ2-2; cdr3_nt: TGTGCCAGCAGCGTAGAGCTAGCGGGAGGGCCTGGAAAGGCCGGGGAGCTGTTTTTT; cdr3_aa: CASSVELAGGPGKAGELFF